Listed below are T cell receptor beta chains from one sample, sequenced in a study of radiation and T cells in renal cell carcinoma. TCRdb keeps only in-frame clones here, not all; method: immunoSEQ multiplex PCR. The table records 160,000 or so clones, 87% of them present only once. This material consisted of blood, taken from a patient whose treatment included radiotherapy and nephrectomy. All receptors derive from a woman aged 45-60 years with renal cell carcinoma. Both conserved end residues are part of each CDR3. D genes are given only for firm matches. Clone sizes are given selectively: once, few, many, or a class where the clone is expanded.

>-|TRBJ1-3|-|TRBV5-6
TGTGCCAGCAGCGGGTTAGCAGGGAGCTCTGGAAACACCATATATTTT
CASSGLAGSSGNTIYF
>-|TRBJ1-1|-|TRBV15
TGTGCCACCAGCAGAGACCTTGGACTGACAAAGAACACTGAAGCTTTCTTT
CATSRDLGLTKNTEAFF
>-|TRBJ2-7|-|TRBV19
TGTGCCAGTAGTCAGGACCGGGGGGAGCAGTACTTC
CASSQDRGEQYF
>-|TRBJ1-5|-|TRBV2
TGTGCCAGCAGTAAACTTCGAGAGGAGAGGCAGCCCCAGCATTTT
CASSKLREERQPQHF
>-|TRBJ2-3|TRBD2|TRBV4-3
TGCGCCAGCAGCCAAGATAAACTAGCGGGGGGGCCAGATACGCAGTATTTT
CASSQDKLAGGPDTQYF
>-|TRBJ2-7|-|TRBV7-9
TGTGCCAGCAGCTTATCAGGTGGACCCTACGAGCAGTACTTC
CASSLSGGPYEQYF
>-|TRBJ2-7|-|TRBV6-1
TGTGCCAGCAGTGGCGATAGGAGCGTGTCGAAGCAGTACTTC
CASSGDRSVSKQYF
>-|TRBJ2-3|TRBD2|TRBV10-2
TGCGCCAGCCTAGAAATCATGCGGGGGGGCAGGGATACGCAGTATTTT
CASLEIMRGGRDTQYF
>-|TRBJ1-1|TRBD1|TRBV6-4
TGTGCCAGCAGTGCCCCGAGAGGGGGCGCGAACACTGAAGCTTTCTTT
CASSAPRGGANTEAFF
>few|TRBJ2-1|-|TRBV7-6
TGTGCCAGCAGCCGCCGGGGGTACAATGAGCAGTTCTTC
CASSRRGYNEQFF
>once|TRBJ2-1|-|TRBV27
TGTGCCAGCAGTCGAGGGGCCACCTCCTACAATGAGCAGTTCTTC
CASSRGATSYNEQFF
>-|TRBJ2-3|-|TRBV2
TGTGCCAGCAGGTCTGGGTACACAGATACGCAGTATTTT
CASRSGYTDTQYF
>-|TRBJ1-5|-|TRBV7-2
TGTGCCAGCAGCTTAGGGGGGCATCTTGATCAGCCCCAGCATTTT
CASSLGGHLDQPQHF
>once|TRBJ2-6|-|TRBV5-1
TGCGCCAGCAGCGACATGGGAACTGGGGCCAACGTCCTGACTTTC
CASSDMGTGANVLTF
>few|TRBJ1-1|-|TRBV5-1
TGCGCCAGCAGCTGGGGCGGGAACACTGAAGCTTTCTTT
CASSWGGNTEAFF
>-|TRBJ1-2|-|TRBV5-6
TGTGCCAGCAGCTTTTTCACGGGTGGCTACACCTTC
CASSFFTGGYTF
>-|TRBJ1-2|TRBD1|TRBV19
TGTGCCAGTAGTACCGCGGACAGGGGCGGGTATGGCTACACCTTC
CASSTADRGGYGYTF
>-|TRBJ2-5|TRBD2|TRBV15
TGTGCCACCAGCAGGGGTGGACTAGCGGTACGCAAAGAAGAGACCCAGTACTTC
CATSRGGLAVRKEETQYF
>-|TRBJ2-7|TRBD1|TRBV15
TGTGCCACCAGCAGAGAAAGGGACAGAGCCTACGAGCAGTACTTC
CATSRERDRAYEQYF
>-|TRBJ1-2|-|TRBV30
TGTGCCTGGAGTAAGGCCGTAGGAGGCTATGGCTACACCTTC
CAWSKAVGGYGYTF
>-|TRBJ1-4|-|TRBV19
TGTGCCAGTATAGGGAGAGAAGAAAAACTGTTTTTT
CASIGREEKLFF
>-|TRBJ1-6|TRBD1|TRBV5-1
TGCGCCAGCAGCTTGGCAGGGACAGGACCTAATTCACCCCTCCACTTT
CASSLAGTGPNSPLHF
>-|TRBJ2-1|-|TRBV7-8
TGTGCCAGCAGCTTCAACCCCAATGAGCAGTTCTTC
CASSFNPNEQFF
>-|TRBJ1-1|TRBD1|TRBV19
TGTGCCAGTAGTTCTAGGACAGGGGGGAACACTGAAGCTTTCTTT
CASSSRTGGNTEAFF
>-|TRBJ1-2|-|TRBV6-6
TGTGCCAGCAGACAGGAGTCTGGCTACACCTTC
CASRQESGYTF